This entry features one TCR beta chain sequence. Profiling relied on immunoSEQ multiplex PCR, and the TCRdb table lists in-frame clones only, not all of them. The sample carries approximately 97,000 clones, 85% recorded once. This specimen belongs to a study of blood T cell repertoires in COVID-19. Looking at the study overall: PBMCs, B-cell-depleted T cells, or T cells provided the cDNA or gDNA that made up the material.

CDR1 is SGHTA and CDR2 is FQGNSA in the germline V gene. CDR3 length: 15 residues. V lost 3 bases and J lost 2; bases outside the gene matches: 3. The rearrangement links TRBV7-2 to TRBJ1-4; 7 nucleotides align to TRBD1. The source is an elderly man with acute or convalescent COVID-19. The sequencing input was peripheral blood. CDR3 nucleotides: TGTGCCAGCAGCTTCAGACAGGGTACTAATGAAAAACTGTTTTTT. Protein: CASSFRQGTNEKLFF.